Listed below are T cell receptor beta chains from one sample, sequenced in a study of blood T cell repertoires in COVID-19. Here immunoSEQ multiplex PCR was the method, and the copy in TCRdb shows in-frame clones only, minus some. The sample lists hundreds of thousands of clones, around 88% occurring once. Sequences were obtained from peripheral blood. The receptors derive from a woman in her 30s who had recovered from COVID-19. The conserved cysteine and the conserved F or W are not part of the CDR3 here. D genes are given only for firm matches.

v_gene,d_gene,j_gene,CDR3aa
TRBV7-2,TRBD1,TRBJ1-4,ASSLDRGHEKLF
TRBV4-1,.,TRBJ1-6,ASSQGGLVDSPLH
TRBV6-2/TRBV6-3,TRBD2,TRBJ2-4,ASSYGGGLGNIQY
TRBV7-6,.,TRBJ1-5,ASSPGDSNQPQH
TRBV2,.,TRBJ2-1,ASIPALTGVQF
TRBV7-9,.,TRBJ1-1,ASSPGGGPLTEAF
TRBV2,TRBD1,TRBJ1-2,ASRVGGGSGYT
TRBV9,TRBD2,TRBJ2-5,ASRHETGLARETQY
TRBV25-1,.,TRBJ2-1,ASSEYLSSNEQF
TRBV4-1,.,TRBJ1-5,ASSQVKGGSGKDSNQPQH
TRBV11-3,.,TRBJ2-2,ASSPIPGNTGELF
TRBV2,.,TRBJ1-1,ASSLIGMNTEAF
TRBV7-9,.,TRBJ1-2,ASSPGLGGYT
TRBV6-5,TRBD2,TRBJ2-1,ASSYTSGGKQF
TRBV15,TRBD1,TRBJ1-3,ATSRGTGTGNTIY
TRBV30,.,TRBJ1-2,AWSVRGAHLDYGYT
TRBV5-4,.,TRBJ1-2,ASSSSVSGYGYT
TRBV7-6,.,TRBJ1-5,ASSLRDTVNSNQPQH
TRBV3-1/TRBV3-2,TRBD2,TRBJ2-3,ASSIGGLDGDTQY
TRBV10-3,TRBD2,TRBJ2-1,AISTSGDEQF
TRBV19,.,TRBJ2-7,ASSMVGGNYEQY
TRBV6-5,.,TRBJ1-2,ASSQVGYGYT
TRBV4-1,.,TRBJ1-1,ASSQAAGGNTEAF
TRBV19,TRBD1,TRBJ2-7,ASSTFRDRGYEQY